This T cell receptor (beta chain) was found in a study of blood T cell repertoires in COVID-19. About the study: Nucleic acid was either cDNA or gDNA, and it came from T cells, B-cell-depleted T cells, or PBMCs.

CDR3 length: 15 residues. The V gene lost 0 bases and the J gene lost 4 bases, with 9 bases spanning the gap. Germline CDR1 and CDR2: LGHDT and YNNKEL (reference sequence). Clones were sequenced by immunoSEQ multiplex PCR, and TCRdb holds only the in-frame ones, with some missing. The sample holds approximately 90,000 clones, about nine tenths seen once. Material: peripheral blood. The receptor comes from a woman at least 80 years old with acute or convalescent COVID-19. J is TRBJ2-2 and V is TRBV3-1 (or the pseudogene TRBV3-2); D unclear. CDR3: CASSQERLATGELFF. The CDR3 coding sequence is TGTGCCAGCAGCCAAGAGAGGCTTGCCACCGGGGAGCTGTTTTTT.